This T cell receptor beta chain came from a study of spatial heterogeneity in lung cancer. The V and J ends lost 5 bases and 9 bases, in that order; junction bases with no gene match: 7. CDR3 length: 13 residues. Germline lookup yields CDR1 SGHTA and CDR2 FQGTGA. Many counts were recorded for this clonotype. As for time point: sample taken at primary tumor resection. Whole RNA came from tumor, nontumor lung or frozen PBMC and was sequenced without being sorted. Donors were 55 to 75 untreated early-stage non-small cell lung cancer patients. Via MiXCR, TCRdb re-called the 5' RACE reads, giving one row per CDR3 protein. The repertoire holds 30,000 to 40,000 distinct CDR3 sequences, with around 5.2% as singletons.

The source is a female donor with early-stage non-small cell lung cancer. This chain connects TRBV7-3 to TRBJ2-1, with TRBD1 matching 7 bases. The starting material was PBMCs, obtained at surgery. The CDR3 coding sequence is TGTGCCAGCAGCCTACAGACAGGGTTTGAGCAGTTCTTC. Its protein product is CASSLQTGFEQFF.